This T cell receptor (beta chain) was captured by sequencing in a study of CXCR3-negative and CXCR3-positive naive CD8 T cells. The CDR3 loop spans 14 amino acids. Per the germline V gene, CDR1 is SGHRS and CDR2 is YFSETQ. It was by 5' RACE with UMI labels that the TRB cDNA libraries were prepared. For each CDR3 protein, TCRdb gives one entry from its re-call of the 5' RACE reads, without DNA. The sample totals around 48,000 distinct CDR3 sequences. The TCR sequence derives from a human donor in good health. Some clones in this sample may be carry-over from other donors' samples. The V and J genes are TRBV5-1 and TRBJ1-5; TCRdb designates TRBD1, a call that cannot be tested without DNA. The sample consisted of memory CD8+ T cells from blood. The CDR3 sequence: CACSLALGDQPQHF.